One sample yielded the 32 T cell receptor beta chains listed below, sequenced in a study of identical twins (TCRdb year 2016). Library preparation employed 5' RACE. Sequencing took place on an Illumina HiSeq 2000. Through fastp at Q25 and MiXCR, TCRdb rebuilt clones from the public reads, retaining in-frame beta chains. One record per CDR3 amino acid sequence lists the most common genes and DNA. In this sample the table shows about 530,000 distinct CDR3 sequences, under 25% of which occur a single time. The ten largest clones represent approximately 0.52% of the sample. These data were also reused for a study on yellow fever vaccine responses in identical twins.

The material sequenced was CD4+ T cells sorted from blood. The receptors shown here come from a young woman in good health.

The sample holds a few counts of this clonotype. This chain connects TRBV12-3 or TRBV12-4 to TRBJ2-1; 8 nucleotides match TRBD2. J gave up 10 bases and V 7 bases, and 12 bases lay outside the gene matches. The CDR3 has 14 residues. The CDR3: CASNFGGGLLEQFF. CDR3 coding DNA: TGTGCCAGCAATTTCGGGGGGGGCCTGCTGGAGCAGTTCTTC.

This chain connects TRBV27 to TRBJ2-6, with TRBD1 matching 8 bases. The J segment lost 4 bases and the V segment lost 2 bases, leaving 19 bases of the junction unmatched. The CDR3 is made up of 21 amino acids. In germline, CDR1 is MNHEY, CDR2 SMNVEV (reference sequence). The CDR3 spells CASSLRYGTGTGFSGANVLTF. DNA for the CDR3: TGTGCCAGCAGTTTAAGGTACGGGACAGGTACCGGGTTCTCCGGGGCCAACGTCCTGACTTTC.

The genes are TRBV7-9 and TRBJ1-2, with a weak D call TRBD1 (5 bases). Germline CDR1 is SEHNR and CDR2 is FQNEAQ (reference sequence). V gave up 4 bases and J gave up 8 bases, with 23 bases separating them. The CDR3 totals 16 residues. Here the CDR3 DNA reads TGTGCCAGCAGCTCCGGGACGGACATCCGAAAAAACGGCTACACCTTC. This gives the protein CASSSGTDIRKNGYTF.

Many counts were recorded for this clonotype. The gene calls are TRBV5-1 and TRBJ2-7, with 9 bases identical to TRBD2. There are 15 residues in the CDR3. V dropped 3 bases and J dropped 5; count of bases not matched to a gene: 9. Per germline, CDR1 SGHRS and CDR2 YFSETQ. The CDR3 reads CASSSVSGSFHEQYF. The DNA of the CDR3 is TGCGCCAGCAGCTCGGTTAGCGGGAGTTTCCACGAGCAGTACTTC.

The rearrangement uses TRBV24-1 and TRBJ2-1; D may correspond to TRBD1 or TRBD2 (5 bases each). Per the germline V gene, CDR1 is KGHDR and CDR2 is SFDVKD. The length of the CDR3 is 16 residues. The V end lost 2 bases, the J end lost 7 bases, and 17 bases lay between the germline ends. The CDR3 sequence is CATSDSTGTPGNEQFF. DNA for the CDR3: TGTGCCACCAGTGATTCCACCGGGACCCCTGGGAATGAGCAGTTCTTC.

This clonotype was counted ten times or more. The DNA for the CDR3 is TGTGCCACCAGTGATTTTCTGGATACGCAGTATTTT. Translation gives CATSDFLDTQYF. This chain joins TRBV24-1 and TRBJ2-3; D gene uncertain. The germline CDR1 and CDR2 sequences are KGHDR and SFDVKD. The CDR3 extends over 12 amino acids. Trimming pared 1 base from V and 6 bases from J, leaving 4 bases between.

This clonotype was seen a few times. The V call is TRBV19, the J call TRBJ2-2, with 7 bases aligning to TRBD2. V was clipped by 5 bases and J by 6 bases; unmatched bases: 9. Germline-derived CDR1 and CDR2 are LNHDA and SQIVND (reference sequence). The CDR3 is 15 residues long. CDR3 in amino acids: CASSRSGLYPGELFF. The CDR3 nucleotides read TGTGCCAGTAGTCGTAGCGGGCTTTATCCCGGGGAGCTGTTTTTT.

The rearrangement joins TRBV7-9 to TRBJ2-1; D is perhaps TRBD1 (6 bases). Germline V gives CDR1 SEHNR, CDR2 FQNEAQ (reference sequence). The length of the CDR3 is 14 residues. CDR3 DNA: TGTGGGTGCCGCAACACGGGACAACACAATGAGCAGTTCTTC. Encoded protein: CGCRNTGQHNEQFF.

This clonotype appeared a few times. The rearrangement uses TRBV29-1 and TRBJ2-5; D is unclear. CDR1 and CDR2 (germline): SQVTM, ANQGSEA. The CDR3 covers 12 residues. The germline V and J ends were trimmed by 6 bases and 0 bases, with 8 bases remaining between them. The CDR3 here is CSVRSYQETQYF. The DNA of the CDR3 is TGCAGCGTGAGGTCGTACCAAGAGACCCAGTACTTC.

The chain links TRBV12-3 or TRBV12-4 to TRBJ1-5; D may be TRBD1 (6 bases). The CDR3 spans 14 residues. Trimming took 7 bases from V and 3 from J, leaving 13 bases between them. Here the CDR3 reads CASMWGASNQPQHF. The CDR3 nucleotides are TGTGCCAGCATGTGGGGGGCTTCCAATCAGCCCCAGCATTTT.

This clonotype was seen a few times. This chain uses TRBV19 with TRBJ2-2; 7 nucleotides agree with TRBD1. This CDR3 region has 18 residues. J was trimmed by 0 bases and V by 5 bases; bases with no gene match: 12. Germline assignment: CDR1 LNHDA and CDR2 SQIVND (reference sequence). CDR3 region: CASSFHPYRGPNTGELFF. For the CDR3, the DNA is TGTGCCAGTAGTTTCCACCCCTACAGGGGACCGAACACCGGGGAGCTGTTTTTT.

The rearrangement links TRBV13 to TRBJ1-1, with D perhaps matching TRBD1 (5 bases). Germline-derived CDR1 and CDR2 are PRHDT and FYEKMQ (reference sequence). CDR3 size: 15 residues. V was trimmed by 0 bases and J by 11 bases, leaving 19 bases between them. The CDR3 coding sequence is TGTGCCAGCAGCTTAGGCCCGGGCAGGGAAGTTAGGGCTTTCTTT. Translation gives CASSLGPGREVRAFF.

J is TRBJ2-1 and V is TRBV18; a weak D match, TRBD2 (5 bases). The CDR3 runs to 13 residues. Germline V lookup: CDR1 KGHSH, CDR2 LQKENI. The V end lost 5 bases, the J end lost 9 bases, and 14 bases lay between the germline ends. CDR3 nucleotide sequence: TGTGCCAGCTCAGCGGGCCGGTGGGGTGAGCAGTTCTTC. Its translation: CASSAGRWGEQFF.

This clonotype was found a few times. This chain connects TRBV24-1 to TRBJ2-3; possibly TRBD1 or TRBD2 for D (5 bases each). CDR3 size: 15 residues. V was pared by 5 bases and J by 5 bases, with 16 bases between. CDR1 is KGHDR and CDR2 is SFDVKD in the germline V gene. This CDR3 is CATSGGIVGIDTQYF. CDR3 DNA: TGTGCCACCAGTGGGGGGATCGTGGGGATAGATACGCAGTATTTT.

The chain uses TRBV4-2 and TRBJ2-2; 7 positions agree with TRBD2. V lost 4 bases, J lost 4 bases, and 6 bases stayed unmatched. Germline-derived CDR1 and CDR2 are LGHNA and YNFKEQ. The CDR3 runs to 15 residues. The CDR3 nucleotides are TGTGCCAGCAGCCCGGAGGGCGGGGGCACCGGGGAGCTGTTTTTT. This encodes CASSPEGGGTGELFF.

The chain's CDR3 is CSAGRGGQGEQYV. For the CDR3, the DNA is TGCAGTGCTGGACGGGGGGGACAGGGAGAGCAGTACGTC. The chain links TRBV20-1 to TRBJ2-7, with D maybe TRBD1 (9 bases). Germline V gene sequence: CDR1 DFQATT, CDR2 SNEGSKA (reference sequence). The CDR3 is 13 residues long. Trimming removed 5 bases at V and 7 bases at J, with 18 bases between.

V and J are TRBV6-1 and TRBJ1-1; D ambiguous. Germline CDR1 is MNHNS and CDR2 is SASEGT. CDR3 length equals 13 residues. The V and J ends lost 7 bases and 1 base respectively, with 10 bases between them. CDR3 amino acids: CASKTSQNTEAFF. CDR3 DNA: TGTGCCAGCAAGACATCTCAGAACACTGAAGCTTTCTTT.

The rearrangement links TRBV20-1 to TRBJ2-1; D is perhaps TRBD2 (5 bases). The CDR3 runs 14 residues. CDR1 and CDR2 (germline): DFQATT, SNEGSKA (reference sequence). V was clipped by 6 bases and J by 4 bases, with 16 bases between them. This CDR3 is CSAAERALYNEQFF. The DNA for the CDR3 is TGCAGTGCAGCGGAGAGGGCACTATACAATGAGCAGTTCTTC.

This clonotype came up a few times. J is TRBJ2-2 and V is TRBV12-3 or TRBV12-4; D is ambiguous. V gave up 3 bases and J gave up 4 bases, with 9 bases separating them. This CDR3 has 14 residues. The CDR3, as DNA: TGTGCCAGCAGTTTGGGCAGATTCACCGGGGAGCTGTTTTTT. Its protein is CASSLGRFTGELFF.

V gene TRBV18 combines with J gene TRBJ1-3; 7 positions agree with TRBD1. Germline lookup yields CDR1 KGHSH and CDR2 LQKENI. The V and J ends lost 3 bases and 0 bases, in that order; junction bases with no gene match: 11. CDR3 length: 18 residues. The CDR3 DNA reads TGTGCCAGCTCACCCTGGAACAGGGGCCTCAGCTCTGGAAACACCATATATTTT. Encoded protein: CASSPWNRGLSSGNTIYF.

This clonotype showed up just a few times. CDR3: CASSPRRVIDTQYF. The CDR3 bases are TGTGCCAGCAGTCCCCGTAGGGTGATCGATACGCAGTATTTT. The V gene is TRBV12-3 or TRBV12-4, the J gene TRBJ2-3; D is ambiguous. V was trimmed by 5 bases and J by 6 bases, leaving 15 bases between them. This CDR3 is built from 14 residues.

The chain recombines TRBV5-5 with TRBJ2-1; 11 nucleotides align to TRBD1. V trimming: 4 bases; J trimming: 4 bases; junction bases outside the gene matches: 4. The CDR3 totals 15 residues. Germline V gene lookup returns CDR1 SGHKS and CDR2 YYEKEE (reference sequence). CDR3 protein: CASSAGTGGYNEQFF. The CDR3, as DNA: TGTGCCAGCAGCGCCGGGACAGGGGGATACAATGAGCAGTTCTTC.

CDR3 in DNA: TGTGCCAGCAGCCAACGGACAGGGGGATACGAGCAGTACTTC. This translates into CASSQRTGGYEQYF. The chain recombines TRBV4-2 with TRBJ2-7, with 10 bases lining up with TRBD1. The ends lost 2 bases at V and 4 bases at J; junction bases unmatched: 2. The CDR3 spans 14 residues. Germline loops: CDR1 LGHNA, CDR2 YNFKEQ.

This clonotype was detected a few times. The rearrangement joins TRBV28 to TRBJ2-2, with TRBD2 as a possible D gene (6 bases). The CDR3 has 16 residues. Trimming stripped 2 bases from V and 0 bases from J, with 10 bases between. Germline lookup yields CDR1 MDHEN and CDR2 SYDVKM. Here the CDR3 DNA reads TGTGCCAGCAGTTTAAGGCGGGGCTCGAACACCGGGGAGCTGTTTTTT. It is translated as CASSLRRGSNTGELFF. The full variable domain, completed using reference TRBV28 and TRBJ2-2, is DVKVTQSSRYLVKRTGEKVFLECVQDMDHENMFWYRQDPGLGLRLIYFSYDVKMKEKGDIPEGYSVSREKKERFSLILESASTNQTSMYLCASSLRRGSNTGELFFGEGSRLTVL.

This chain connects TRBV20-1 to TRBJ2-1; D gene unclear. Germline-derived CDR1 and CDR2 are DFQATT and SNEGSKA (reference sequence). V lost 6 bases, J lost 5 bases, and 11 bases lay in between. This CDR3 is built from 12 residues. The CDR3 loop reads CSATISNNEQFF. CDR3 bases: TGCAGTGCGACAATCTCGAACAATGAGCAGTTCTTC.

This clonotype was detected many times. This sequence joins TRBV15 and TRBJ1-1; 7 positions match TRBD1. The CDR3 covers 13 residues. V was clipped by 5 bases and J by 2 bases; unmatched bases: 2. Germline V CDR1 and CDR2: LNHNV, YYDKDF (reference sequence). Here the CDR3 reads CATSGTENTEAFF. For the CDR3, the DNA is TGTGCCACCAGCGGGACAGAAAACACTGAAGCTTTCTTT.

This clonotype was picked up many times. The chain carries TRBV2 and TRBJ2-5; possibly TRBD1 for D (6 bases). Germline V gene data show CDR1 as SNHLY and CDR2 as FYNNEI. The CDR3 spans 15 residues. V gave up 1 base and J gave up 1 base, with 10 bases separating them. CDR3 residues: CASSEEQTGQETQYF. The CDR3 DNA is TGTGCCAGCAGTGAAGAACAGACAGGCCAAGAGACCCAGTACTTC.

The rearrangement links TRBV6-4 to TRBJ2-6; D remains unclear. V was shortened by 2 bases and J by 2 bases, with 4 bases between the two germline ends. Germline-derived CDR1 and CDR2 are MRHNA and SNTAGT. The CDR3 totals 14 residues. The CDR3 spells CASSDLPGANVLTF. In DNA, the CDR3 is TGTGCCAGCAGTGACCTCCCTGGGGCCAACGTCCTGACTTTC.

There are a few counts of this clonotype. This rearrangement joins TRBV12-3 or TRBV12-4 to TRBJ2-2; TRBD2 matches 9 bases. V lost 6 bases and J lost 9; bases outside the gene matches: 11. The CDR3 runs to 15 residues. CDR3 DNA: TGTGCCAGCAGACCTGGGCGGGAGGGCCTCCGGGAGCTGTTTTTT. This translates into CASRPGREGLRELFF.

The J gene is TRBJ1-3, the V gene TRBV10-3; D gene unclear. Germline lookup yields CDR1 ENHRY and CDR2 SYGVKD. The CDR3 contains 12 residues. Trimming pared 3 bases from V and 4 bases from J, leaving 4 bases between. CDR3 region: CAISDSGNTIYF. The CDR3 DNA follows: TGTGCCATCAGTGACTCGGGAAACACCATATATTTT.

The chain carries TRBV5-1 and TRBJ2-3; 13 nucleotides line up with TRBD2. The CDR3 contains 18 residues. Germline loops: CDR1 SGHRS, CDR2 YFSETQ. J gave up 0 bases and V 7 bases, and 11 bases lay outside the gene matches. The CDR3 region has the DNA TGCGCCAGCCCCCCCGGACTAGCGGGAGACCCTAGCACAGATACGCAGTATTTT. It codes for CASPPGLAGDPSTDTQYF.

The chain carries TRBV20-1 and TRBJ1-2, with 11 bases identical to TRBD1. Trimming at V came to 0 bases and at J to 8 bases, leaving 2 bases not matched to a gene. The CDR3 is 13 amino acids. CDR1 and CDR2 from the germline V gene are DFQATT and SNEGSKA (reference sequence). CDR3 in DNA: TGCAGTGCTAGAGAGGACAGGGGGCTCGGCTACACCTTC. It translates to CSAREDRGLGYTF.